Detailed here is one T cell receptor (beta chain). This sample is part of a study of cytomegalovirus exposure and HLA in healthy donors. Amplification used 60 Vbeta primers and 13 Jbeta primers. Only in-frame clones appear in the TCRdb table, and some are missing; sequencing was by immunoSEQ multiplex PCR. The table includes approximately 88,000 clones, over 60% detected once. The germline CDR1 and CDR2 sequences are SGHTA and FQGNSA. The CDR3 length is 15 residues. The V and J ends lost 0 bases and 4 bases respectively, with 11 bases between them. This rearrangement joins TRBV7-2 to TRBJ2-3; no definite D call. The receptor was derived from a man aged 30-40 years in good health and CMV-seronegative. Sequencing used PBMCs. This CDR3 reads CASSLAPHGSDTQYF. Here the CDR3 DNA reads TGTGCCAGCAGCTTAGCGCCACACGGGTCAGATACGCAGTATTTT.